This TCR beta chain was sequenced for a study of T cell responses to AZD1222 COVID-19 vaccine. Sequenced by immunoSEQ multiplex PCR; TCRdb stores in-frame clones only, minus some. The sample includes 170,000 or so clones, roughly nine tenths of them seen just once. Germline CDR1 MDHEN, CDR2 SYDVKM. CDR3 length equals 12 residues. The ends were cut back, 4 bases at V and 4 bases at J, with 7 bases in the middle. The source of this sequence is an adult in good health. V and J are TRBV28 and TRBJ2-5; D is undetermined. The sample here was peripheral blood, taken on day 0 of AZD1222 vaccination. The CDR3 here is CASSSGLETQYF. DNA of the CDR3: TGTGCCAGCAGTTCGGGCCTAGAGACCCAGTACTTC.